The rows below give T cell receptor beta chains drawn from one sample of a study of blood T cell repertoires in COVID-19. Produced via immunoSEQ multiplex PCR; TCRdb's table is partial and in-frame only. The sample lists approximately 300,000 clones, about 80% occurring once. Sequencing input: peripheral blood. These TCRs come from a person aged 65-85 years with COVID-19, enrolled during active disease. Both conserved end residues are part of each CDR3. A D gene is named only where the DNA matches it firmly. Rows give clone size only sometimes, using once, few, many, or a class for an expanded clone.

>TRBJ1-2|TRBD1|TRBV7-9|NA
TGTGCCAGCAGCCCTGACAACAGGGGAAGGGGCTATGGCTACACCTTC
CASSPDNRGRGYGYTF
>TRBJ2-5|NA|TRBV4-1|once
TGCGCCAGCGGTCGGGGTGGGCCGGGGGAGACCCAGTACTTC
CASGRGGPGETQYF
>TRBJ1-1|NA|TRBV6-1|NA
TGTGCCAGCAGTGAGACAGCTGAAGCTTTCTTT
CASSETAEAFF
>TRBJ2-1|NA|TRBV3-1/TRBV3-2|NA
TGTGCCAGCAGCCTTCGACAGGCGCGTGAGCAGTTCTTC
CASSLRQAREQFF
>TRBJ1-6|TRBD1|TRBV27|NA
TGTGCCAGTAGGGACAGTTTCGATTCACCCCTCCACTTT
CASRDSFDSPLHF
>TRBJ2-7|TRBD1|TRBV5-5|NA
TGTGCCAGCAGCTTGGCCCCGGCGGGACAGGGGGCTCGGGAGCAGTACTTC
CASSLAPAGQGAREQYF
>TRBJ1-1|NA|TRBV19|NA
TGTGCCAGTAGTACGACAGCGATGAACACTGAAGCTTTCTTT
CASSTTAMNTEAFF
>TRBJ2-3|TRBD2|TRBV28|NA
TGTGCCAGCAGTTTGGCGCGGGAGTCAAGAGATACGCAGTATTTT
CASSLARESRDTQYF
>TRBJ1-2|TRBD1|TRBV6-2/TRBV6-3|NA
TGTGCCAGCAGCTGGGACAGCTATGGCTACACCTTC
CASSWDSYGYTF
>TRBJ1-4|TRBD1|TRBV5-1|NA
TGCGCCAGTCAAACCGGGACAGGGGAGGAAAAACTGTTTTTT
CASQTGTGEEKLFF
>TRBJ1-6|TRBD1|TRBV10-3|NA
TGTGCCATCAGTGATCGACAGGGTAATTCACCCCTCCACTTT
CAISDRQGNSPLHF
>TRBJ2-7|NA|TRBV5-5|NA
TGTGCCAGCAGCCCGAGCCGGTTTCTGATCTACGAGCAGTACTTC
CASSPSRFLIYEQYF
>TRBJ1-5|NA|TRBV30|NA
TGTGCCTGGAGTCCCAACAGGGACCAGCGGCAGCCCCAGCATTTT
CAWSPNRDQRQPQHF
>TRBJ2-5|TRBD2|TRBV18|NA
TGTGCCAGCTCACCAGCGGGGGGACAAGAGACCCAGTACTTC
CASSPAGGQETQYF
>TRBJ2-3|TRBD2|TRBV7-9|NA
TGTGCCAGCAGCTTCTTTGCCCTACTAGCGGGAGCCTCAGATACGCAGTATTTT
CASSFFALLAGASDTQYF
>TRBJ2-1|TRBD1|TRBV2|NA
TGTGCCAGCAGGAAACCCGGGACAGGGGACTACAATGAGCAGTTCTTC
CASRKPGTGDYNEQFF
>TRBJ2-7|TRBD1|TRBV27|NA
TGTGCCAGCAGTTCTGGCGGACAGGGGGCCCACGAGCAGTACTTC
CASSSGGQGAHEQYF
>TRBJ1-4|NA|TRBV5-6|once
TGTGCCAGCAGCTTCTTCAGGGCCAATGAAAAACTGTTTTTT
CASSFFRANEKLFF
>TRBJ2-6|NA|TRBV4-3|NA
TGCGCCAGCAGCCAATCCACCACCAGCTCTGGGGCCAACGTCCTGACTTTC
CASSQSTTSSGANVLTF
>TRBJ1-2|NA|TRBV25-1|NA
TGTGCCAGCAGTGAAAGGAGAAGGTCCTATGGCTACACCTTC
CASSERRRSYGYTF